This TCR beta chain comes out of a study of T cell responses to AZD1222 COVID-19 vaccine. Clones were sequenced by immunoSEQ multiplex PCR, and TCRdb holds only the in-frame ones, with some missing. The data hold 130,000 to 150,000 clones, with approximately 90% observed a single time. Study-wide results and limits: Scientists sampled the repertoires only once the peak T cell response had passed. Spike was spanned by vaccine-associated CD4 TCRs, which were dominant at 160-218 and 743-854. Donors were largely white British and mainly female; clonal diversity was possibly underestimated.

V was clipped by 1 base and J by 0 bases, with 13 bases between them. Germline V CDR1 and CDR2: SGHAT, FQNNGV. CDR3 length: 16 residues. This clone has a single count. Its antigen is still unknown. The chain links TRBV11-2 to TRBJ2-7; possibly TRBD1 for D (5 bases). The sequences come from peripheral blood, collected on day 0 of AZD1222 vaccination. This sequence was found in an adult in good health. The CDR3 sequence is CASSLVTATLSYEQYF. DNA for the CDR3: TGTGCCAGCAGCTTAGTGACAGCTACCCTCTCCTACGAGCAGTACTTC.